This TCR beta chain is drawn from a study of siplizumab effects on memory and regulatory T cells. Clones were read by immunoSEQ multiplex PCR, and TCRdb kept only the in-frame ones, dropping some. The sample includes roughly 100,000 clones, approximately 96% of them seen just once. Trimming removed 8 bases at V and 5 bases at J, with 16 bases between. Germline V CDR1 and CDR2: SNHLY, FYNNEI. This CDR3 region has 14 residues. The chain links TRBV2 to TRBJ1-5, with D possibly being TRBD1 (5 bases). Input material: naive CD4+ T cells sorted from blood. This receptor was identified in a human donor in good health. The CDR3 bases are TGTGCCAGCCAAGAAGGGACCTCCTATCAGCCCCAGCATTTT. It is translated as CASQEGTSYQPQHF.